This TCR beta chain emerged from a study of blood T cell repertoires in COVID-19. Study-level information: Sample material is recorded as cDNA or gDNA derived from T cells, B-cell-depleted T cells, or PBMCs.

Assignments of participants to cohorts depended upon their own reported clinical history. Donors in Cohort 3 counted as recovered after two negative PCRs, clearance, or symptom resolution. Authors' analysis steps: By means of reference gene primer amplification, nucleated cell counts were estimated. Assay used: immunoSEQ multiplex PCR; TCRdb lists only in-frame clones, some missing. V, J and clone size are those of that table, while D and trimming were read from the DNA. Among fewer than 250,000 clones listed, roughly nine tenths were seen once. CDR1 SNHLY and CDR2 FYNNEI come from the germline V gene. V dropped 6 bases and J dropped 5; count of bases not matched to a gene: 7. The CDR3 loop spans 15 amino acids.

The TCR comes from a man aged 30 to 39 who had recovered from COVID-19. The chain recombines TRBV2 with TRBJ2-7, with 13 positions matching TRBD2. Sequencing was carried out using PBMCs or T cells enriched from blood (not recorded which). CDR3 sequence (DNA): TGTGCCAGCAGGGAGTCGGGACTAGCGGGAAACGAGCAGTACTTC. Protein: CASRESGLAGNEQYF.